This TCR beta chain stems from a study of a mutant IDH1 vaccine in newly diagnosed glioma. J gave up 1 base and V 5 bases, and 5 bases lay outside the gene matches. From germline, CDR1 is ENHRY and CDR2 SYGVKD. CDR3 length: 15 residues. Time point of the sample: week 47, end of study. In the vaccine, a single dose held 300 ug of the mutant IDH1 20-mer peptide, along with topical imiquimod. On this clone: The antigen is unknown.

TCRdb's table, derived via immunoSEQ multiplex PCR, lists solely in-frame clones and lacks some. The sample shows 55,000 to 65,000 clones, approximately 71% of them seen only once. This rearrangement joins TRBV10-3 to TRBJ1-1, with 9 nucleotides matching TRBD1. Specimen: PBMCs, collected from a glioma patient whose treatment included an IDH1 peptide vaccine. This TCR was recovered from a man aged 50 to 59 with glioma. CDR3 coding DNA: TGTGCCATCAGTTCGGGACAGGGTTGGAACACTGAAGCTTTCTTT. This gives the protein CAISSGQGWNTEAFF.